This entry is about one TCR beta chain. As yet, its antigen is unknown. This sample is part of a study of T cells after yellow fever vaccination. Background on the study: Fractions with few cells were prepared using SMART-Seq v4 Ultra Low Input. The study's findings and limits: Secondary responses were weaker yet peaked faster, day 5 versus 15. Clones from primary vaccination mostly reappeared after the booster (around 96% CD4, over 85% CD8).

A 5'RACE template-switching step, the method used to make TCR cDNA, added a universal primer site and UMIs. A single record per CDR3 protein comes from TCRdb applying MiXCR to the 5' RACE reads. This sample carries 550,000 to 750,000 distinct CDR3 sequences, 13% of them seen once, and the ten largest clones take around 15%. Germline values: CDR1 LGHDT, CDR2 YNNKEL (reference sequence). This CDR3 comprises 15 residues. V lost 6 bases to trimming and J lost 3 bases, with 15 bases between them. The V and J genes are TRBV3-1 and TRBJ1-5, with D possibly matching TRBD1 (6 bases). The receptor was isolated from a man aged 30 to 45 who received the YFV17D yellow fever vaccine. The sequencing used PBMCs, collected on the day of the yellow fever booster vaccination. CDR3 in amino acids: CASSPSDRLNQPQHF. For the CDR3, the DNA is TGTGCCAGCAGTCCGTCGGACAGACTCAATCAGCCCCAGCATTTT.